This is a list of T cell receptor beta chains from one sample in a study of glioma-infiltrating T cells after dendritic cell vaccination. Repertoires were generated with immunoSEQ multiplex PCR, while TCRdb's copy carries only in-frame clones and drops some. The sample has 100,000 to 120,000 clones, around 89% seen once. This specimen was blood, taken after dendritic cell vaccination. The receptors originated from a human donor with glioblastoma. Each CDR3 is given with its conserved first and last residue. Each record gives: V gene, D gene, J gene, clone size, CDR3 DNA, CDR3 protein. D genes are given only for firm matches. Clone size appears in some rows only: once, few, many, or a class for an expanded clone.

>TRBV11-2|TRBD1|TRBJ2-5|NA
TGTGCCAGCAGCTTTACGCAGGGTGGACAGGTAGAGACCCAGTACTTC
CASSFTQGGQVETQYF
>TRBV5-1|NA|TRBJ2-2|once
TGCGCCAGCAGCTTGGTCCTGGACAGATCCACCGGGGAGCTGTTTTTT
CASSLVLDRSTGELFF
>TRBV30|NA|TRBJ2-2|NA
TGTGCCTGGAGTGTCGTCCGGAACACCGGGGAGCTGTTTTTT
CAWSVVRNTGELFF
>TRBV2|NA|TRBJ1-2|NA
TGTGCCAGCAGTGGAACAGGAAACTATGGCTACACCTTC
CASSGTGNYGYTF
>TRBV28|NA|TRBJ1-1|NA
TGTGCCAGCCTCTATTCCGGGGGGCAGGGCACTGAAGCTTTCTTT
CASLYSGGQGTEAFF
>TRBV6-4|TRBD2|TRBJ2-3|NA
TGTGCCAGCAGTGAGACTAGCGGGAGAGGTGGGGCAGATACGCAGTATTTT
CASSETSGRGGADTQYF
>TRBV10-3|NA|TRBJ1-1|NA
TGTGCCATCAGTGGGGCACCCAACACTGAAGCTTTCTTT
CAISGAPNTEAFF
>TRBV19|TRBD1|TRBJ1-1|NA
TGTGCCAGTAGTATTGGTCAACGGGCAGGGGGAAAATGGGGTGAAGCTTTCTTT
CASSIGQRAGGKWGEAFF
>TRBV30|TRBD1|TRBJ1-3|once
TGTGCCTGGAGTGGTACAGGGGTAGACACCATATATTTT
CAWSGTGVDTIYF
>TRBV6-6|TRBD1|TRBJ2-7|NA
TGTGCCAGCAGCTATCGGACAGGGGGATCCTACGAGCAGTACTTC
CASSYRTGGSYEQYF
>TRBV30|TRBD1|TRBJ1-2|NA
TGTGCCTGGAGTGGAGGGACAGCTGGGGAGGACACCTTC
CAWSGGTAGEDTF
>TRBV9|NA|TRBJ1-2|NA
TGTGCCAGCCAAGGCGGATACTATGGCTACACCTTC
CASQGGYYGYTF
>TRBV5-5|TRBD1|TRBJ1-2|NA
TGTGCCAGCAGCCCTCCGGGACAGGGATATGGCTACACCTTC
CASSPPGQGYGYTF
>TRBV19|NA|TRBJ2-6|NA
TGTGCCAGTAGTAAAAAAGGGGTCTCTGGGGCCAACGTCCTGACTTTC
CASSKKGVSGANVLTF
>TRBV10-3|NA|TRBJ2-1|NA
TGTGCCATCAGTCACGGGGGAACCTACAATGAGCAGTTCTTC
CAISHGGTYNEQFF
>TRBV19|TRBD1|TRBJ2-7|NA
TGTGAAACCCCCGGGTTGTTAATAAACAGGGGGCCCTACGAGCAGTACTTC
CETPGLLINRGPYEQYF
>TRBV6-1|TRBD2|TRBJ2-5|NA
TGTGCCAGCAGTGATGGGGGACTAGCGGGAATGGCCCAGTACTTC
CASSDGGLAGMAQYF
>TRBV5-1|NA|TRBJ2-3|NA
TGCGCCAGCAGCTTGGCGGGGAAGTTAACAGATACGCAGTATTTT
CASSLAGKLTDTQYF
>TRBV19|NA|TRBJ1-5|few
TGTGCCAGTCGGGATAGCAATCAGCCCCAGCATTTT
CASRDSNQPQHF
>TRBV6-1|TRBD1|TRBJ1-1|NA
TGTGCCAGCCTTAACAGGGGGCGACGGACTGAAGCTTTCTTT
CASLNRGRRTEAFF
>TRBV6-5|TRBD1|TRBJ2-7|NA
TGTGCCAGCAGCAGGACAGGGCTTACCTACGAGCAGTACTTC
CASSRTGLTYEQYF
>TRBV5-1|TRBD2|TRBJ2-7|NA
TGCGCCAGCAGCTCCGGACTAGCGGGGTACGAGCAGTACTTC
CASSSGLAGYEQYF
>TRBV11-3|NA|TRBJ2-5|once
TGTGCCAGCAGCCCTCGACAGGGCGGGGTAGAGACCCAGTACTTC
CASSPRQGGVETQYF
>TRBV6-5|TRBD1|TRBJ2-7|NA
TGTGCCAGCAGTTATGGGACAGGGGGCTACGAGCAGTACTTC
CASSYGTGGYEQYF
>TRBV19|NA|TRBJ2-1|NA
TGTGCCAGTAGTCACCCCCCTCCGCGCAATGAGCAGTTCTTC
CASSHPPPRNEQFF
>TRBV6-6|TRBD1|TRBJ2-7|NA
TGTGCCAGCAGCCCGACAGGGTTCGAGCAGTACTTC
CASSPTGFEQYF
>TRBV5-1|TRBD2|TRBJ2-3|NA
TGCGCCAGCAGCAGCGGGATAGCGGGGGGCACAGATACGCAGTATTTT
CASSSGIAGGTDTQYF
>TRBV6-1|NA|TRBJ1-2|NA
TGTGCCAGTAGACCCGTCGGGGGGTATGGCTACACCTTC
CASRPVGGYGYTF
>TRBV6-5|TRBD1|TRBJ1-5|few
TGTGCCAGCAGTTACAACCGGGACAGTGGGCCCCAGCATTTT
CASSYNRDSGPQHF
>TRBV9|TRBD2|TRBJ2-3|few
TGTGCCAGCAGCGTAGTAGCGGGAGACCCCCTTACAAGCACAGATACGCAGTATTTT
CASSVVAGDPLTSTDTQYF
>TRBV19|NA|TRBJ1-2|NA
TGTGCCAGTAGTATATGGGCAGGGGACTATGGCTACACCTTC
CASSIWAGDYGYTF
>TRBV7-2|TRBD1|TRBJ1-3|NA
TGTGCCAGCAGCTTAGGCGGGACAGGGGCTGGAAACACCATATATTTT
CASSLGGTGAGNTIYF
>TRBV5-6|TRBD2|TRBJ2-2|NA
TGTGCCAGCAGCCCGGGCGGGGGGGCCGCCGGGGAGCTGTTTTTT
CASSPGGGAAGELFF
>TRBV19|TRBD1|TRBJ2-2|NA
TGTGCCAGTAGGGGGGACAGGGGACGTACCGGGGAGCTGTTTTTT
CASRGDRGRTGELFF
>TRBV9|TRBD2|TRBJ2-3|NA
TGTGCCAGCAGCCCTCATAGCGGGGTGAGGGATACGCAGTATTTT
CASSPHSGVRDTQYF
>TRBV7-8|NA|TRBJ1-5|NA
TGTGCCAGCAGCTTCCACAGGAGACAGCCCCAGCATTTT
CASSFHRRQPQHF
>TRBV10-1|NA|TRBJ2-3|NA
TGCGCCAGCAGTGACCAACTAACTAGCACAGATACGCAGTATTTT
CASSDQLTSTDTQYF
>TRBV30|NA|TRBJ1-3|few
TGTGCCTACGGGGTCGGCTCTGGAAACACCATATATTTT
CAYGVGSGNTIYF
>TRBV19|NA|TRBJ1-2|few
TGTGCCAGTAGTAGTAGGCAGGGGAGGGATGGCTACACCTTC
CASSSRQGRDGYTF
>TRBV6-4|NA|TRBJ2-3|NA
TGTGCCAGCGCCGGAGGGCCCTATGGGGATACGCAGTATTTT
CASAGGPYGDTQYF
>TRBV27|NA|TRBJ2-2|NA
TGTGCCAGCACCCGCACAGGGAACACCGGGGAGCTGTTTTTT
CASTRTGNTGELFF
>TRBV6-1|NA|TRBJ1-5|once
TGTGCCAGCAGTGAGAGGTGGCAGCCCCAGCATTTT
CASSERWQPQHF
>TRBV14|TRBD1|TRBJ2-7|few
TGTGCCAGCAGCCCACAGGGACAGGGGGTTTACGAGCAGTACTTC
CASSPQGQGVYEQYF
>TRBV19|TRBD1|TRBJ1-5|once
TGTGCCAGTAGACGGTCGGGAGTTTGGACAGGGGGCCAGTATAGCAATCAGCCCCAGCATTTT
CASRRSGVWTGGQYSNQPQHF
>TRBV5-1|NA|TRBJ2-7|NA
TGCGCCAGCAGCTTGAGGGGAGCGGGTTCTGGCGAGCAGTACTTC
CASSLRGAGSGEQYF
>TRBV5-1|TRBD1|TRBJ2-7|NA
TGCGCCAGCAGCCATTCAGGGGGTGTCTACGAGCAGTACTTC
CASSHSGGVYEQYF
>TRBV30|NA|TRBJ1-1|NA
TGTGCCTGGAGTGTCCTACAGGGAATGAACACTGAAGCTTTCTTT
CAWSVLQGMNTEAFF
>TRBV30|NA|TRBJ2-2|NA
TGTGCCTGGAGTCCAGTGTCGACCGGGGAGCTGTTTTTT
CAWSPVSTGELFF
>TRBV7-3|TRBD2|TRBJ2-3|once
TGTGCCAGCAGCCCAACCGGGACTAGCGGGAGACCAGATACGCAGTATTTT
CASSPTGTSGRPDTQYF
>TRBV27|TRBD2|TRBJ2-7|NA
TGTGCCAGCAGTTTAGTAGCGGGCGCTTCCTACGAGCAGTACTTC
CASSLVAGASYEQYF
>TRBV6-4|NA|TRBJ2-2|NA
TGTGCCAGCAGTGCGGGGGACACCGGGGAGCTGTTTTTT
CASSAGDTGELFF
>TRBV5-1|NA|TRBJ1-6|NA
TGCGCCAGCAGCTCTTCTGGACAAGATTCACCCCTCCACTTT
CASSSSGQDSPLHF
>TRBV18|TRBD1|TRBJ1-2|NA
TGTGCCAGCTCCGTGGGACAGGGGGTCGATGGCTACACCTTC
CASSVGQGVDGYTF